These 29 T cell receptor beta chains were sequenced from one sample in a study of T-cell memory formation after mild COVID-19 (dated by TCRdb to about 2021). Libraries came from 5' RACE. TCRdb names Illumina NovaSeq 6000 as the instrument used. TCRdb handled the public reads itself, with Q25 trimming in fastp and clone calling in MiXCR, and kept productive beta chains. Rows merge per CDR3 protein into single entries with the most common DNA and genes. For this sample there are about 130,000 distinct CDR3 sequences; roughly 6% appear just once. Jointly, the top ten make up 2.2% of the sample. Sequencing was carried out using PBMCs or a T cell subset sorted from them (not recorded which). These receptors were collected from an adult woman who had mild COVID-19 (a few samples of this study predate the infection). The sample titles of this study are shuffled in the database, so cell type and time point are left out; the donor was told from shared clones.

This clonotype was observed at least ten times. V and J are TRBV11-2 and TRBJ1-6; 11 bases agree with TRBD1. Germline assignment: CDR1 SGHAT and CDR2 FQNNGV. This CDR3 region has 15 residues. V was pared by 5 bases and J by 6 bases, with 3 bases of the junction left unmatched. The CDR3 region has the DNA TGTGCCAGCAGCCGGGGGACAGGGGGTAATTCACCCCTCCACTTT. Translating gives CASSRGTGGNSPLHF.

The CDR3 loop reads CASSYLSSGEQYF. The CDR3 nucleotides read TGTGCCAGCAGCTACCTTAGTTCGGGGGAGCAGTACTTC. The V and J genes are TRBV3-1 and TRBJ2-7; D possibly corresponds to TRBD2 (5 bases). The CDR3 covers 13 residues. Between the trimmed V and J ends, which lost 5 bases and 7 bases, there was a span of 15 bases. Germline V CDR1 and CDR2: LGHDT, YNNKEL (reference sequence).

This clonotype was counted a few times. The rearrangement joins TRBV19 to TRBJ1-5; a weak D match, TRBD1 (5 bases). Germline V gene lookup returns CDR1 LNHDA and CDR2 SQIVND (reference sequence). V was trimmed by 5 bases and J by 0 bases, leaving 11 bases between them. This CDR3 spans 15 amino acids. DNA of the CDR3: TGTGCCAGTAGTCGGCAGGGTTATAGCAATCAGCCCCAGCATTTT. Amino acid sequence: CASSRQGYSNQPQHF.

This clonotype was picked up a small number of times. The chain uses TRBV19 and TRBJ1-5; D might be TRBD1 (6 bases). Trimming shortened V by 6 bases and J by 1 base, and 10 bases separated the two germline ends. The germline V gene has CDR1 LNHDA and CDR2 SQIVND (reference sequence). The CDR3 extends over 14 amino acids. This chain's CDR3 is CASSDRWSNQPQHF. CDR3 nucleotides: TGTGCCAGTAGCGACAGGTGGAGCAATCAGCCCCAGCATTTT.

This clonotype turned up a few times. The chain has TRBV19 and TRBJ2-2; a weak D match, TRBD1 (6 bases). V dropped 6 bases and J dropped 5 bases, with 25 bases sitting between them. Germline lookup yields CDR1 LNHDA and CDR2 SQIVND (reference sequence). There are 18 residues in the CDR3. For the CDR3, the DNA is TGTGCCAGTAGCAAAATAAGTTCCGGGACAAGGTCAACCGGGGAGCTGTTTTTT. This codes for CASSKISSGTRSTGELFF.

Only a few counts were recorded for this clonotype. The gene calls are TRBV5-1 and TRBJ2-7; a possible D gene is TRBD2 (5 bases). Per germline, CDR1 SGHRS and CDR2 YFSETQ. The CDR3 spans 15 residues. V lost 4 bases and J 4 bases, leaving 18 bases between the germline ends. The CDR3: CASSTTSGTSYEQYF. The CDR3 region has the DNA TGCGCCAGCAGCACGACGTCGGGAACTTCGTACGAGCAGTACTTC.

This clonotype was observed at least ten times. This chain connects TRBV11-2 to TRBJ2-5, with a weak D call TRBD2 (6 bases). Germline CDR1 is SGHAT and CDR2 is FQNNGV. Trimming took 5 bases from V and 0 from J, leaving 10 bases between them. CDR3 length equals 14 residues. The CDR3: CASSMGLDQETQYF. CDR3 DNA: TGTGCCAGCAGCATGGGACTGGACCAAGAGACCCAGTACTTC.

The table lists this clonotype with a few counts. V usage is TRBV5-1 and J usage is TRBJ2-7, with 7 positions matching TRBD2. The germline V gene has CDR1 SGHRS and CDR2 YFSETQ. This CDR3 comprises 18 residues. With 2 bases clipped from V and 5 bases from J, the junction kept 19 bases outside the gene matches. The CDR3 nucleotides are TGCGCCAGCAGCTTATCACCCAATATCGGGACTAAGGATCACGAGCAGTACTTC. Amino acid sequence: CASSLSPNIGTKDHEQYF.

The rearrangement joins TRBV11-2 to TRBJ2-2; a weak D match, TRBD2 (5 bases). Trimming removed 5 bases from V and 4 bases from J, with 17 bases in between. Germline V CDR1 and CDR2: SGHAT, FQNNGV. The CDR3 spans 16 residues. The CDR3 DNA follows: TGTGCCAGCAGCCAAATGCAAGGACTGATCACCGGGGAGCTGTTTTTT. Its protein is CASSQMQGLITGELFF.

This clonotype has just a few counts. The CDR3 region has the DNA TGTGCCAGCAGCCCCAGCCTAGCAACTAGCACAGATACGCAGTATTTT. Encoded protein: CASSPSLATSTDTQYF. The chain is built from TRBV7-3 and TRBJ2-3; weak D call: TRBD2 (5 bases). V was shortened by 5 bases and J by 0 bases, with 15 bases between the two germline ends. This CDR3 has 16 residues. Germline V gives CDR1 SGHTA, CDR2 FQGTGA.

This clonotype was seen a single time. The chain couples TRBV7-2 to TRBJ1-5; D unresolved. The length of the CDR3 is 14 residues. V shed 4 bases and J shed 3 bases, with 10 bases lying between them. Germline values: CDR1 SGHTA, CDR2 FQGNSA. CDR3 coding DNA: TGTGCCAGCAGCTCGAGCAGAGTCAATCAGCCCCAGCATTTT. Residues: CASSSSRVNQPQHF.

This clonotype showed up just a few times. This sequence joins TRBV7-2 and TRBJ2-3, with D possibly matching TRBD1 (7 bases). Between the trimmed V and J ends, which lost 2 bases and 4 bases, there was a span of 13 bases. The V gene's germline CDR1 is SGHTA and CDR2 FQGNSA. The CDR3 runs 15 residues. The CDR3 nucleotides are TGTGCCAGCAGCTTACAGGGGGGCCGGCCAGATACGCAGTATTTT. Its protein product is CASSLQGGRPDTQYF.

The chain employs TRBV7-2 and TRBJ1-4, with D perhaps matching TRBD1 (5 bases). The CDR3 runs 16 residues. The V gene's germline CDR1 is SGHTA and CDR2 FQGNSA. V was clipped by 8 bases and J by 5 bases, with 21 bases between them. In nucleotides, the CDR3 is TGTGCCAGCTCCGAAATGGCTCCCCGGGGGAATGAAAAACTGTTTTTT. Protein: CASSEMAPRGNEKLFF.

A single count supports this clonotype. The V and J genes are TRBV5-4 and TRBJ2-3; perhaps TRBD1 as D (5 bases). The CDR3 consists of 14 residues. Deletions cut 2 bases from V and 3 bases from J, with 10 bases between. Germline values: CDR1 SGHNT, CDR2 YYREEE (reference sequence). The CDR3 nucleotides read TGTGCCAGCAGCTTAGTAGGGGTGACAGATACGCAGTATTTT. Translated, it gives CASSLVGVTDTQYF. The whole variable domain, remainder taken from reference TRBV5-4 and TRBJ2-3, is ETGVTQSPTHLIKTRGQQVTLRCSSQSGHNTVSWYQQALGQGPQFIFQYYREEENGRGNFPPRFSGLQFPNYSSELNVNALELDDSALYLCASSLVGVTDTQYFGPGTRLTVL.

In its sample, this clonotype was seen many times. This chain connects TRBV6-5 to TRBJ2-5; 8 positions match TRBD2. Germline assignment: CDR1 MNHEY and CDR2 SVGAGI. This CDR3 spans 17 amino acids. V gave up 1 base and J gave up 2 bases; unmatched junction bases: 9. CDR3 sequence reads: CASSYLGAGAVQETQYF. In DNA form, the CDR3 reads TGTGCCAGCAGTTACTTGGGAGCGGGGGCGGTGCAAGAGACCCAGTACTTC.

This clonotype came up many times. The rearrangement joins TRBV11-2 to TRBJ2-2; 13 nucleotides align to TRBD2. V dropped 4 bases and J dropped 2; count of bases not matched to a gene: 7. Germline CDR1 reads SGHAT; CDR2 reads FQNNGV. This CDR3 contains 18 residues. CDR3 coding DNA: TGTGCCAGCAGCTCTCCACGACTAGCGGGGGGAAACACCGGGGAGCTGTTTTTT. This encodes CASSSPRLAGGNTGELFF.

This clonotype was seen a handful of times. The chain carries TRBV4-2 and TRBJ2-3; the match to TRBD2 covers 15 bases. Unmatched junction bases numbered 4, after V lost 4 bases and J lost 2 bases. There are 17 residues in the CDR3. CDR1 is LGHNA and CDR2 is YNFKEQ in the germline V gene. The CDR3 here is CASSLGLAGGPTDTQYF. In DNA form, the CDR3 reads TGTGCCAGCAGCCTTGGACTAGCGGGAGGGCCCACAGATACGCAGTATTTT.

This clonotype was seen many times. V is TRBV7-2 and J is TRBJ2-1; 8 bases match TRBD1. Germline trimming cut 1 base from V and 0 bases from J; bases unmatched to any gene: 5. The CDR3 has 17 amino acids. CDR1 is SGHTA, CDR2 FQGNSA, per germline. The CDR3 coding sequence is TGTGCCAGCAGCTTAGTCTTCACAGGGGGCTCCTACAATGAGCAGTTCTTC. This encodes CASSLVFTGGSYNEQFF.

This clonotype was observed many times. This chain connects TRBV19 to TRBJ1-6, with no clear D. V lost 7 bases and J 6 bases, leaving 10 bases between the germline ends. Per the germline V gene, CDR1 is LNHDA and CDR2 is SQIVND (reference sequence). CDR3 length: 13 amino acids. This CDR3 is CASTGEFNSPLHF. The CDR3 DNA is TGTGCCAGTACTGGGGAGTTTAATTCACCCCTCCACTTT.

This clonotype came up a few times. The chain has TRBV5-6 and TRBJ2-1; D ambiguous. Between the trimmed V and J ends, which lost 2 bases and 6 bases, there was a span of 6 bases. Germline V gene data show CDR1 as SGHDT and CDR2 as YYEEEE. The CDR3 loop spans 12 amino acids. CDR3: CASSFSVNEQFF. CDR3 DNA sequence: TGTGCCAGCAGCTTCTCGGTCAATGAGCAGTTCTTC.

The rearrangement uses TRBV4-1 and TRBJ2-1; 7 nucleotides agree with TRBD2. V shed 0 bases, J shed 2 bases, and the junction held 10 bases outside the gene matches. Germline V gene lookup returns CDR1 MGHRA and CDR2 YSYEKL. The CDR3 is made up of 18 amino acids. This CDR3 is CASSQEPPAGVTYNEQFF. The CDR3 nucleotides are TGCGCCAGCAGCCAAGAGCCCCCCGCGGGAGTAACCTACAATGAGCAGTTCTTC.

DNA of the CDR3: TGCAGTGCTAGAGATGCGGCGGTTTACGAGCAGTACTTC. This translates into CSARDAAVYEQYF. This chain links TRBV20-1 with TRBJ2-7; D call uncertain. The V end lost 0 bases, the J end lost 4 bases, and 10 bases lay between the germline ends. Germline assignment: CDR1 DFQATT and CDR2 SNEGSKA (reference sequence). The CDR3 runs 13 residues.

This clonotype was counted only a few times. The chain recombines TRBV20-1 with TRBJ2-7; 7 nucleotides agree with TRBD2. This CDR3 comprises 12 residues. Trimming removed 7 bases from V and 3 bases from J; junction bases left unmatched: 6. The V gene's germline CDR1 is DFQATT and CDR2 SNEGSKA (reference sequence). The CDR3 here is CSVTSSIYEQYF. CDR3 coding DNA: TGCAGTGTGACTAGCTCCATCTACGAGCAGTACTTC.

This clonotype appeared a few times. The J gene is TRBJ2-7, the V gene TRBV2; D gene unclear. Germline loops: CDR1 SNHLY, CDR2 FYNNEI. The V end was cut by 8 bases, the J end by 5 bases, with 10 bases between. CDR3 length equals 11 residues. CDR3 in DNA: TGTGCCAGCTCCTGGGCCCACGAGCAGTACTTC. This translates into CASSWAHEQYF.

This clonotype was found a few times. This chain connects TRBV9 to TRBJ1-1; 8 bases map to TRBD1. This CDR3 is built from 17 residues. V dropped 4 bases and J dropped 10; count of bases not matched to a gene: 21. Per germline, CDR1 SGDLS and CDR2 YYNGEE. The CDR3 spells CASSPSPWEARGPGAFF. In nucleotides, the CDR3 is TGTGCCAGCAGCCCATCCCCCTGGGAGGCCAGGGGGCCTGGAGCTTTCTTT. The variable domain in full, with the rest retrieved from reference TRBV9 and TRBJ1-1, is DSGVTQTPKHLITATGQRVTLRCSPRSGDLSVYWYQQSLDQGLQFLIQYYNGEERAKGNILERFSAQQFPDLHSELNLSSLELGDSALYFCASSPSPWEARGPGAFFGQGTRLTVV.

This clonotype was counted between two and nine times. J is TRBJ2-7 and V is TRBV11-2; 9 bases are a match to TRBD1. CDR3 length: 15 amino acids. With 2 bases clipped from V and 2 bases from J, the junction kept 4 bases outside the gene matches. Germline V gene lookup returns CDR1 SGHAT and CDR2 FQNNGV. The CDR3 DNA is TGTGCCAGCAGCTTAACCGGGACAGGGACCTACGAGCAGTACTTC. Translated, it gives CASSLTGTGTYEQYF.

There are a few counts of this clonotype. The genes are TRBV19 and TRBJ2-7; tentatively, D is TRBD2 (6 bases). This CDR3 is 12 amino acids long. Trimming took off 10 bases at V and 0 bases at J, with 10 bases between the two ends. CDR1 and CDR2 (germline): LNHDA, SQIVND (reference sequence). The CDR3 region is CATSVDSYEQYF. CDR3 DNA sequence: TGTGCCACTAGCGTAGACTCCTACGAGCAGTACTTC.

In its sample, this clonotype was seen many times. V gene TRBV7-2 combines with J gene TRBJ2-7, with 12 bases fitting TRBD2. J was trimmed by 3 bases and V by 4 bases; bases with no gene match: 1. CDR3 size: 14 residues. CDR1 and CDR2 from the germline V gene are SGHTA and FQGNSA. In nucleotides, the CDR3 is TGTGCCAGCAGCTCGACTAGCGGGAGCTACGAGCAGTACTTC. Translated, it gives CASSSTSGSYEQYF.

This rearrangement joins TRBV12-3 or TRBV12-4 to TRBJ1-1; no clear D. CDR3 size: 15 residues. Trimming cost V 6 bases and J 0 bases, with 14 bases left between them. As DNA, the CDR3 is TGTGCCAGCAGGACTGACGGGCGGCTGAACACTGAAGCTTTCTTT. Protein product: CASRTDGRLNTEAFF.